The T cell receptor (beta chain) under discussion was sequenced for a study of blood T cell repertoires in COVID-19. Background on the study: Samples came from the United States, Italy and Spain, spanning acute and convalescent COVID-19. T cells, B-cell-depleted T cells, or PBMCs provided the cDNA or gDNA that served as material.

Germline V gene sequence: CDR1 SGDLS, CDR2 YYNGEE. The CDR3 runs to 12 residues. Trimming removed 3 bases at V and 6 bases at J, with 10 bases between. In the authors' workflow: Quantification of nucleated cells was approximated via reference gene primer amplification. Sequenced by immunoSEQ multiplex PCR; TCRdb stores in-frame clones only, minus some. The V and J calls and clone size are taken from that table; D and trimming were inferred from the DNA. The table records 83,000 or so clones, over 70% of them present only once. The specimen sequenced was peripheral blood. The chain couples TRBV9 to TRBJ2-7, with D possibly being TRBD1 (6 bases). The sequence was obtained from a woman of 80 years or more with acute or convalescent COVID-19. CDR3 sequence reads: CASSAVGGEQYF. The CDR3 bases are TGTGCCAGCAGCGCCGTAGGGGGCGAGCAGTACTTC.